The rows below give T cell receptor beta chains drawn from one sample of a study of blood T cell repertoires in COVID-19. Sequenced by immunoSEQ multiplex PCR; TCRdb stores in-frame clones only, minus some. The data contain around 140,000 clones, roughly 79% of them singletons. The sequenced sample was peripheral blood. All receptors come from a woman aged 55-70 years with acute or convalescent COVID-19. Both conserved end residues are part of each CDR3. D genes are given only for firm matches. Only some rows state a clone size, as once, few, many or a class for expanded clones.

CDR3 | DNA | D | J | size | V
CASSSLAGGPGQYF | TGTGCCAGCAGTTCCCTAGCGGGAGGGCCGGGCCAGTACTTC | TRBD2 | TRBJ2-5 | once | TRBV27
CASSGDREKSNQPQHF | TGTGCCAGCAGTGGGGACAGGGAGAAGTCGAATCAGCCCCAGCATTTT | TRBD1 | TRBJ1-5 | - | TRBV25-1
CASSPFRGRASLGNQPQHF | TGTGCCAGCAGTCCGTTCAGGGGGCGCGCCTCTTTGGGCAATCAGCCCCAGCATTTT | TRBD1 | TRBJ1-5 | few | TRBV6-6
CAWSRDRDEKLFF | TGTGCCTGGAGCCGGGACAGGGATGAAAAACTGTTTTTT | TRBD1 | TRBJ1-4 | - | TRBV30
CASSLIGGGRRSYEQYF | TGTGCCAGCAGCTTGATTGGGGGAGGGAGAAGGTCCTACGAGCAGTACTTC | TRBD2 | TRBJ2-7 | - | TRBV5-6
CASGRLAGGGAETQYF | TGTGCCAGCGGGCGACTAGCGGGAGGAGGGGCGGAGACCCAGTACTTC | TRBD2 | TRBJ2-5 | - | TRBV27
CASSYHRGLTEAFF | TGCGCCAGCAGCTACCACAGGGGGCTAACTGAAGCTTTCTTT | TRBD1 | TRBJ1-1 | - | TRBV10-1
CASTFTRVGRSVLPGNEQFF | TGTGCCAGCACATTCACTCGGGTGGGGCGAAGCGTTTTACCGGGCAATGAGCAGTTCTTC | - | TRBJ2-1 | - | TRBV27
CASSSGQGASSTDTQYF | TGCGCCAGCAGCTCCGGACAGGGAGCATCTAGCACAGATACGCAGTATTTT | TRBD1 | TRBJ2-3 | - | TRBV5-1
CASSLKTSVSSGANVLTF | TGTGCCAGCAGCTTGAAGACTAGCGTTAGCTCTGGGGCCAACGTCCTGACTTTC | TRBD2 | TRBJ2-6 | - | TRBV5-6
CATSAGLETQYF | TGTGCCACCTCAGCGGGCCTGGAGACCCAGTACTTC | - | TRBJ2-5 | - | TRBV15
CATRSTDTQYF | TGTGCCACTCGTAGCACAGATACGCAGTATTTT | - | TRBJ2-3 | - | TRBV15
CATSRDRGPDIQYF | TGTGCCACCAGCAGAGACAGGGGGCCGGACATTCAGTACTTC | TRBD1 | TRBJ2-4 | few | TRBV15
CASSLMGQGLYEQYF | TGTGCCAGCAGCCTAATGGGACAGGGGCTCTACGAGCAGTACTTC | TRBD1 | TRBJ2-7 | - | TRBV5-6
CASSQDQRKAGVYGYTF | TGTGCCAGCAGCCAAGATCAAAGAAAGGCAGGCGTCTATGGCTACACCTTC | - | TRBJ1-2 | few | TRBV14
CASSLGLDSSNQPQHF | TGTGCCAGCAGCTTGGGACTGGACAGTAGCAATCAGCCCCAGCATTTT | - | TRBJ1-5 | - | TRBV5-6
CASIFSLDSPGGYTF | TGCGCCAGCATTTTTTCGCTGGACAGTCCGGGAGGCTACACCTTC | - | TRBJ1-2 | few | TRBV5-1
CASITRTVGVTEAFF | TGTGCCAGTATCACTCGGACCGTCGGGGTCACTGAAGCTTTCTTT | - | TRBJ1-1 | many | TRBV28
CASSLGGGHYEQYF | TGTGCCAGCAGTTTAGGGGGAGGACACTACGAGCAGTACTTC | - | TRBJ2-7 | - | TRBV27